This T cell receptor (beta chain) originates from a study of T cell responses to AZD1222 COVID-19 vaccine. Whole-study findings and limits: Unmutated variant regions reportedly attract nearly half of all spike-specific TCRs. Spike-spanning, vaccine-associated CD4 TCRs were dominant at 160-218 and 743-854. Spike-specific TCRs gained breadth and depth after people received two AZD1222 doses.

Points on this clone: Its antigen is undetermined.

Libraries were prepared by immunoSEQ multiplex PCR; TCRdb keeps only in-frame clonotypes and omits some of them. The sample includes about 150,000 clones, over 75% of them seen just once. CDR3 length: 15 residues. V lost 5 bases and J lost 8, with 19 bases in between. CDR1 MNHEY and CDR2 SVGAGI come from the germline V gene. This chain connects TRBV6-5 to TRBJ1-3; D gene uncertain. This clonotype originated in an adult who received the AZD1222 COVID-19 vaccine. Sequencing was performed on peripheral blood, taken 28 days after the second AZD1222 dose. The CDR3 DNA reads TGTGCCAGCAGTCAACGTGGCACTGGCCAAGACACCATATATTTT. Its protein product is CASSQRGTGQDTIYF.